This T cell receptor beta chain originates from a study of blood T cells in healthy people across ages. Together with a sample-barcoded 5' primer, a J-beta primer mix was included in a second PCR lasting about 7 to 11 cycles. Every cDNA molecule bore a tag from a template-switch adaptor containing 12 random nucleotides. TCRdb re-called the 5' RACE reads with MiXCR, one entry per CDR3 protein. The sample has under 1,000,000 distinct CDR3 sequences, around 36% seen once. Notes on this clonotype: The antigen remains undetermined. Given the absence of the conserved phenylalanine or tryptophan at the CDR3 end, a read error is likely.

General study points: Nothing was known about donor CMV status, and this possibly confounded expanded clonotype changes.

CDR3 length: 17 amino acids. CDR1 is SQVTM and CDR2 is ANQGSEA in the germline V gene. V dropped 3 bases and J dropped 7; count of bases not matched to a gene: 18. This receptor was taken from a man younger than 35 in good health. This rearrangement joins TRBV29-1 to TRBJ1-5; 7 nucleotides align to TRBD1. The source material was blood. CDR3 DNA: TGCAGCGTTGATCTTCCTCGGGGACAGATCGTCCCCCAGCCCCAGCATTTA. Protein: CSVDLPRGQIVPQPQHL.